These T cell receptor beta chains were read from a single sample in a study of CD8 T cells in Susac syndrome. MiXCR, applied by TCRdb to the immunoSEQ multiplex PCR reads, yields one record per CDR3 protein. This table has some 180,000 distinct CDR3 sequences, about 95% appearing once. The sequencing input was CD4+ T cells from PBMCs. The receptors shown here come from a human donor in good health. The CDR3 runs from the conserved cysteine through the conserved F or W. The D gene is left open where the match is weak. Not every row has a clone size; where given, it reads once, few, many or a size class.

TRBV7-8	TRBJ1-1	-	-	TGTGCCAGCAGCCAGGGACACGGGCTCCGGAACACTGAAGCTTTCTTT	CASSQGHGLRNTEAFF
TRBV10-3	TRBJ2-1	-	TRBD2	TGTGCCACCGGGGGGATCCAAGAGACCCAGTTCTTC	CATGGIQETQFF
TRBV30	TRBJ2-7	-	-	TGTGCCTGGAGTGCGGAGAGAAGTGAGCAGTACTTC	CAWSAERSEQYF
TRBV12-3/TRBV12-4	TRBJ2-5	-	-	TGTGCCAGCAGTTTCGCAAAAGAGACCCAGTACTTC	CASSFAKETQYF
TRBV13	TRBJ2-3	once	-	TGTGCCAGCAGCCCGAGAGGGCCAACTCATACGCAGTATTTT	CASSPRGPTHTQYF
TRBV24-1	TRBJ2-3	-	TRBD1	TGTGCCACCAGTGACGACAGGGGAACGCAGTATTTT	CATSDDRGTQYF
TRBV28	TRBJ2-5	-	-	TGTGCCAGCAGTGAGTCGGGTCAAGAGACCCAGTACTTC	CASSESGQETQYF
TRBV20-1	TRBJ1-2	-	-	TGCAGTGCTAGACCTCAATTGACAGCCGGGGTAGGGTACACCTTC	CSARPQLTAGVGYTF
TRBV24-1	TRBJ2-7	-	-	TGTGCCACCAGTGATGCGCGCCGGGGTCGTTCCGAGCAGTACTTC	CATSDARRGRSEQYF
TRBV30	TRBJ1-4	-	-	TGTGCCTGGAGTGTAGGGAGCCCAGAAAAACTGTTTTTT	CAWSVGSPEKLFF
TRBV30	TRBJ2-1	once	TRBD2	TGTGGACTAGCGGTCTACAATGAGCAGTTCTTC	CGLAVYNEQFF
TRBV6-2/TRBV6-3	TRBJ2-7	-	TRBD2	TGTGCCAGCAGTTACCCCGGGAGCGGGAGGTTCTACGAGCAGTACTTC	CASSYPGSGRFYEQYF
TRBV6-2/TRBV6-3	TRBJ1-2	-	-	TGTGCCAGCATCAACTCGACAGGTTTCTATGGCTACACCTTC	CASINSTGFYGYTF
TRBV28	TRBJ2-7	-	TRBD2	TGTGCCAGCAGTGAGCGGGGCCACGAGCAGTACTTC	CASSERGHEQYF
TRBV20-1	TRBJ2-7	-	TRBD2	TGCAGTGCTTCCAATCCGGGACTAGCGGGAGTATACGAGCAGTACTTC	CSASNPGLAGVYEQYF
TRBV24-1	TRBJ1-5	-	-	TGTGCCACCAGTGAGAGGGGCCGGCAGCCCCAGCATTTT	CATSERGRQPQHF
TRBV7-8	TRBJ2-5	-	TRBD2	TGTGCCAGCAGCTTATGGACTAGCGGAGAGACCCAGTACTTC	CASSLWTSGETQYF
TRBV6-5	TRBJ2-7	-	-	TGTGCCAGCAGTTACTCGAGGACAGTCTATTACGAGCAGTACTTC	CASSYSRTVYYEQYF
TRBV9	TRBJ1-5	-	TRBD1	TGTGCCAGCAGCGAGACAGGGGATAGCAATCAGCCCCAGCATTTT	CASSETGDSNQPQHF
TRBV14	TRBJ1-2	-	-	TGTGCCAGCAGCCAAGATTTACTGTGGGACTATGGCTACACCTTC	CASSQDLLWDYGYTF
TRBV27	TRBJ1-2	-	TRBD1	TGTGCCAGCAGTTCCACAGGGGCAAGTCTCTATGGCTACACCTTC	CASSSTGASLYGYTF
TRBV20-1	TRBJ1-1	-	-	TGCAGTGCTACCCGGCGTGGGTTTGGTACTGAAGCTTTCTTT	CSATRRGFGTEAFF
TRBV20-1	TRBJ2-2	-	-	TGCAGTGCTAGAGATGGCCGACAGGCTAGGGGGGAGCTGTTTTTT	CSARDGRQARGELFF
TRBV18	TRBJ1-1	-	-	TGTGCCAGCTCACCATCAGAGAACACTGAAGCTTTCTTT	CASSPSENTEAFF
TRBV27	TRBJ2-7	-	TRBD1	TGTGCCAGCCGGGACAGCGTTACCTACGAGCAGTACTTC	CASRDSVTYEQYF
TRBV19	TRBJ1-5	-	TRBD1	TGTGCCAGTAACCGGGACAGTACCAATCAGCCCCAGCATTTT	CASNRDSTNQPQHF
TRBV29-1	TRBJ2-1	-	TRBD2	TGCAGCGTTTCCAGGACTAGAGAACATGAGCAGTTCTTC	CSVSRTREHEQFF
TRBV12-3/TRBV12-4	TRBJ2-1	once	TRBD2	TGTGCCAGCAGTTTAGCGTTGGGGGGGAGGTTCTTC	CASSLALGGRFF
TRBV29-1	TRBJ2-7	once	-	TGCAGCGTTGGGACGGGAGTGTCCTACGAGCAGTACTTC	CSVGTGVSYEQYF
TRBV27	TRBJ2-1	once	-	TGTGCCAGCAGGGAAACTTGGGCGGCACATGAGCAGTTCTTC	CASRETWAAHEQFF
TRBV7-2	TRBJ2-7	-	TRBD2	TGTGCCAGCAGCTCAGTCGGACTAGCGGGAGCTGGGGAGCAGTACTTC	CASSSVGLAGAGEQYF
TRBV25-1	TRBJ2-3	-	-	TGTGCCAGCAGTGAATCCCTACAGGGTAGAGGGTCAGATACGCAGTATTTT	CASSESLQGRGSDTQYF